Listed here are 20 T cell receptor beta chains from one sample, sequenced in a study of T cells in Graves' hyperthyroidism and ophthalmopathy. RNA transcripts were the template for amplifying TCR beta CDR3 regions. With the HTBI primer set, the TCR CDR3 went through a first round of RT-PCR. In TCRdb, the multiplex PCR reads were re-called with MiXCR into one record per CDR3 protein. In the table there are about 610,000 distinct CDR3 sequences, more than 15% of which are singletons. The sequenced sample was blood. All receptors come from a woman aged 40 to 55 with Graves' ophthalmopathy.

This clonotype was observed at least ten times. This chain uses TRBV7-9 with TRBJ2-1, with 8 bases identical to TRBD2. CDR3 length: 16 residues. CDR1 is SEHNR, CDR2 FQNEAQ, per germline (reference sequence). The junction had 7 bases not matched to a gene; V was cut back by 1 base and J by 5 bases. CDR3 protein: CASSLGAGVYDNEQFF. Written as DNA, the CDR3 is TGTGCCAGCAGCTTAGGAGCGGGAGTTTATGACAATGAGCAGTTCTTC.

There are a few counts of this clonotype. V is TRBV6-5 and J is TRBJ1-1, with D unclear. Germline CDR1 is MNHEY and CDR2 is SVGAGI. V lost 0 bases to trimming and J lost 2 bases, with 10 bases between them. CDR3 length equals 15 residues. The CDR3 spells CASSYSVLLNTEAFF. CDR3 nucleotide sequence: TGTGCCAGCAGTTACTCGGTCCTACTAAACACTGAAGCTTTCTTT.

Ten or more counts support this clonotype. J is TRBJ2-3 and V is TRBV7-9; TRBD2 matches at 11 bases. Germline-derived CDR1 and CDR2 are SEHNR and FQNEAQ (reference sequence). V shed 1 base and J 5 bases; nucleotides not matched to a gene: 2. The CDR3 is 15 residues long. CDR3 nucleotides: TGTGCCAGCAGCTTAGGACTAGCGGGACGAGATACGCAGTATTTT. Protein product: CASSLGLAGRDTQYF.

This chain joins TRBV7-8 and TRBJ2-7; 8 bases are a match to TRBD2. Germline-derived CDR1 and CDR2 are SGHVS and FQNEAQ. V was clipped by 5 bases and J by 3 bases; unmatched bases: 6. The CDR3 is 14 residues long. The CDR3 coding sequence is TGTGCCAGCAGCACGGGACTAGGGAGCTACGAGCAGTACTTC. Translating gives CASSTGLGSYEQYF.

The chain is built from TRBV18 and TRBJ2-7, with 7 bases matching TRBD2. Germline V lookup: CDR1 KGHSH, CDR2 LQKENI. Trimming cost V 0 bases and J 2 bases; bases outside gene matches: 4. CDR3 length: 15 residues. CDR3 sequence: CASSPPERGTYEQYF. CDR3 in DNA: TGTGCCAGCTCACCACCCGAGCGGGGAACCTACGAGCAGTACTTC.

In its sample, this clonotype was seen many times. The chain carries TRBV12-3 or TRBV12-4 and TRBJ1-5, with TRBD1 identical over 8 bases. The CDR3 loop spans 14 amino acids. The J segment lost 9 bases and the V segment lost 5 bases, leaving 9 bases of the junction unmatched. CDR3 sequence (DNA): TGTGCCAGCAGTCCCCCAGGGGGCTTGAGGCCCCAGCATTTT. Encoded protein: CASSPPGGLRPQHF.

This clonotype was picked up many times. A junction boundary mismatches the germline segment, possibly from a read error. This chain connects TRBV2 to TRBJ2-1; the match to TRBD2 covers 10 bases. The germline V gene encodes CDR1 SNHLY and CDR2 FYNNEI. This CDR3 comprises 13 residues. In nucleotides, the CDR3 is TGTGCCAGCAGTGAGGTAGCGGGAGGCCCAGGGGTCTTC. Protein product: CASSEVAGGPGVF.

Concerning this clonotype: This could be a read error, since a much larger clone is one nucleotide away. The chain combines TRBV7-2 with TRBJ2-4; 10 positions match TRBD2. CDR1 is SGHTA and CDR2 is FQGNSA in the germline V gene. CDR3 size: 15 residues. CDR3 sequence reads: CASSQTAGGPNIQHF. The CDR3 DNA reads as TGTGCCAGCAGCCAGACAGCGGGAGGGCCAAACATTCAGCACTTC.

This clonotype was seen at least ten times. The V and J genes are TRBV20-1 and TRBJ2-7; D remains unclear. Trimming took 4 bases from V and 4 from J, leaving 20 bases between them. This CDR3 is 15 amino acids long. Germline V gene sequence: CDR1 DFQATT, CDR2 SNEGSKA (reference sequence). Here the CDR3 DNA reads TGCAGTGCTAATGGGCAAGAAGGCAGGACGTACGAGCAGTACTTC. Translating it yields CSANGQEGRTYEQYF.

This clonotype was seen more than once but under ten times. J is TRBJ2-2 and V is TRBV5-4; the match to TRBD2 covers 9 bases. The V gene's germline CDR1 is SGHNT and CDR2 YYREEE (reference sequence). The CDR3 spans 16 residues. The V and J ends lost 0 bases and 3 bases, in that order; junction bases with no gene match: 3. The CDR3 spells CASSLGLAGYTGELFF. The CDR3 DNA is TGTGCCAGCAGCTTGGGGCTAGCGGGATACACCGGGGAGCTGTTTTTT.

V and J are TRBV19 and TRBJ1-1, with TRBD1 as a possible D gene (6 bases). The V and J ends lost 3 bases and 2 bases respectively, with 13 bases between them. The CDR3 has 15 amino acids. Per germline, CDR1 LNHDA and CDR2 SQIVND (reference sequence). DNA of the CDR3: TGTGCCAGTAGTATCTTACCGGGACATAACACTGAAGCTTTCTTT. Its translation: CASSILPGHNTEAFF.

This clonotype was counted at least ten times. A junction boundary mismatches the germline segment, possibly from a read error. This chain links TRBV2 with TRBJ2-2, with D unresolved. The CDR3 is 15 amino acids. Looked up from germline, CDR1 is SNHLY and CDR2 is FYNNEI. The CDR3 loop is CASRGRGVSTEELFF. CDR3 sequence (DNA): TGTGCCAGCAGGGGTCGTGGGGTCAGCACCGAGGAGCTGTTTTTT.

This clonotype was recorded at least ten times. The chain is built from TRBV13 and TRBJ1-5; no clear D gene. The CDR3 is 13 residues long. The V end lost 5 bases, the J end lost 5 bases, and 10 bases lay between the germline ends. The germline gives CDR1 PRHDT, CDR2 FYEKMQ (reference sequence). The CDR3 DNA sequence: TGTGCCAGCAGCAGGGCCCGGGATCAGCCCCAGCATTTT. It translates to CASSRARDQPQHF.

The CDR3 is CASSLVGTASLGYTF. The CDR3, as DNA: TGTGCCAGCAGCTTAGTTGGGACAGCCTCACTCGGCTACACCTTC. The chain joins TRBV7-9 to TRBJ1-2, with TRBD1 identical over 7 bases. Germline V gives CDR1 SEHNR, CDR2 FQNEAQ (reference sequence). The CDR3 is 15 residues long. V shed 1 base, J shed 8 bases, and the junction held 10 bases outside the gene matches.

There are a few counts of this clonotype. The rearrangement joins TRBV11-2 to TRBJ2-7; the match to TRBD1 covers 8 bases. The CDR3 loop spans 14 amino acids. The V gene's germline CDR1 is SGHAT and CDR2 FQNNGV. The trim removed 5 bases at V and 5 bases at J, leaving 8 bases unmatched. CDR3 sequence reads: CASSPWTGNDEQYF. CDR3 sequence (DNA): TGTGCCAGCAGCCCCTGGACAGGGAATGACGAGCAGTACTTC. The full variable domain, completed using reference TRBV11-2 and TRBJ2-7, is EAGVAQSPRYKIIEKRQSVAFWCNPISGHATLYWYQQILGQGPKLLIQFQNNGVVDDSQLPKDRFSAERLKGVDSTLKIQPAKLEDSAVYLCASSPWTGNDEQYFGPGTRLTVT.

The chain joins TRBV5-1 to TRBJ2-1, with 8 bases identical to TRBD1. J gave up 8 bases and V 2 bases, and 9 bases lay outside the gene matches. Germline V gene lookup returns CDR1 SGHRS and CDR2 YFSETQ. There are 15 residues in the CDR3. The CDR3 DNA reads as TGCGCCAGCAGCTTCGGACAGGGCGGCGGTGATGAGCAGTTCTTC. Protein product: CASSFGQGGGDEQFF. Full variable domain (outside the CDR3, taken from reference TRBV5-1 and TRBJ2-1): KAGVTQTPRYLIKTRGQQVTLSCSPISGHRSVSWYQQTPGQGLQFLFEYFSETQRNKGNFPGRFSGRQFSNSRSEMNVSTLELGDSALYLCASSFGQGGGDEQFFGPGTRLTVL.

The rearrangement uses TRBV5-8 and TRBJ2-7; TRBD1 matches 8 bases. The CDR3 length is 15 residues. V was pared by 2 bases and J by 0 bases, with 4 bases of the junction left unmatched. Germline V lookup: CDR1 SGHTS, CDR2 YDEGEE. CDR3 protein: CASSFDRGGSYEQYF. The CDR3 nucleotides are TGTGCCAGCAGCTTCGACAGGGGAGGCTCCTACGAGCAGTACTTC. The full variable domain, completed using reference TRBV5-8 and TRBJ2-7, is EAGVTQSPTHLIKTRGQQATLRCSPISGHTSVYWYQQALGLGLQFLLWYDEGEERNRGNFPPRFSGRQFPNYSSELNVNALELEDSALYLCASSFDRGGSYEQYFGPGTRLTVT.

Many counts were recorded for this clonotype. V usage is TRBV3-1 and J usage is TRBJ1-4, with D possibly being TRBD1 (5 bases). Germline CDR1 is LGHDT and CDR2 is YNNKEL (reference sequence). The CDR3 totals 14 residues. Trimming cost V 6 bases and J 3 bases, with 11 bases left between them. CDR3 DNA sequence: TGTGCCAGCAGTCGACAGAGTTCTAATGAAAAACTGTTTTTT. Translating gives CASSRQSSNEKLFF.

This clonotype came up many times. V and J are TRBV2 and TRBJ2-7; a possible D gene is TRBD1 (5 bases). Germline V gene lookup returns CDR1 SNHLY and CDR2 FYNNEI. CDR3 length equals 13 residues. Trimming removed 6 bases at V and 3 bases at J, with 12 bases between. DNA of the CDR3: TGTGCCAGCAGAGGACAAGTAAGCTACGAGCAGTACTTC. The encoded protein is CASRGQVSYEQYF.

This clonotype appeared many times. The CDR3 loop reads CASKTSWNTEAFF. CDR3 nucleotide sequence: TGTGCCAGCAAGACGTCTTGGAACACTGAAGCTTTCTTT. The chain has TRBV6-1 and TRBJ1-1, with D unresolved. The CDR3 runs 13 residues. V gave up 7 bases and J gave up 1 base, with 10 bases separating them. Germline V gene sequence: CDR1 MNHNS, CDR2 SASEGT.